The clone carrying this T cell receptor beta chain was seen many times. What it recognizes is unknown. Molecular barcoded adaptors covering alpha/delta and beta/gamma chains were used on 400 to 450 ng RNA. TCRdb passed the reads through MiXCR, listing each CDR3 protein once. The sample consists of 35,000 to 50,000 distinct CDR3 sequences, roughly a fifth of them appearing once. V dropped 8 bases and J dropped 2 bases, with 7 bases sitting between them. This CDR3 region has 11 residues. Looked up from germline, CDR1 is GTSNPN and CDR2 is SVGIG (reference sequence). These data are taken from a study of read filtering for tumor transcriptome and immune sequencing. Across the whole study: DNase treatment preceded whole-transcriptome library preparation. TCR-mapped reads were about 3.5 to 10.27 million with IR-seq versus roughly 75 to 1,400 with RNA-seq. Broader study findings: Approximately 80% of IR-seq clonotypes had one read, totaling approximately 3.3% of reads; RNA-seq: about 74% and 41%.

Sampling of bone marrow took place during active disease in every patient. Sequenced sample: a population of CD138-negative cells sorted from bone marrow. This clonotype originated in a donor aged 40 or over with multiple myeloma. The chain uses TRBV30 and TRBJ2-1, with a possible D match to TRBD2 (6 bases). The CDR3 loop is CATGAYNEQFF. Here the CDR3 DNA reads TGTGCCACGGGAGCCTACAATGAGCAGTTCTTC.